The 15 T cell receptor beta chains presented below share a single source sample, sequenced in a study of early T cells in non-severe SARS-CoV-2 infection. Using its own MiXCR run on the 5' RACE reads, TCRdb lists one record per CDR3 protein. The data show some 120,000 distinct CDR3 sequences, about 15% seen once. Sequencing was performed on whole blood. The receptor source for this set is an adult who was a healthcare worker with PCR-confirmed SARS-CoV-2 infection or an uninfected control (not recorded which).

The gene calls are TRBV7-8 and TRBJ1-2; possibly TRBD1 for D (5 bases). The CDR3 totals 15 residues. V shed 0 bases and J shed 8 bases, with 16 bases lying between them. Looked up from germline, CDR1 is SGHVS and CDR2 is FQNEAQ. The CDR3 here is CASSLALGTARGYTF. The CDR3 coding sequence is TGTGCCAGCAGCTTAGCGTTGGGGACTGCCCGGGGCTACACCTTC.

This clonotype was seen only a few times. V gene TRBV12-5 combines with J gene TRBJ1-4; no firm D call. This CDR3 comprises 14 residues. Trimming took 3 bases from V and 2 from J, leaving 7 bases between them. Per germline, CDR1 LGHNT and CDR2 FRNRAP. The chain's CDR3 is CASGFGRTNEKLFF. CDR3 sequence (DNA): TGTGCTAGTGGTTTTGGGCGGACTAATGAAAAACTGTTTTTT.

In its sample, this clonotype was seen a few times. The genes are TRBV12-3 or TRBV12-4 and TRBJ1-5; D gene unclear. V was clipped by 0 bases and J by 3 bases, with 9 bases between them. The CDR3 sequence is 15 residues long. The CDR3, as DNA: TGTGCCAGCAGTTTAGCGCTAGCAACCAATCAGCCCCAGCATTTT. Translation: CASSLALATNQPQHF.

The rearrangement joins TRBV7-9 to TRBJ1-2, with TRBD1 as a possible D gene (5 bases). Germline V gene sequence: CDR1 SEHNR, CDR2 FQNEAQ (reference sequence). The CDR3 consists of 15 residues. The germline V and J ends were trimmed by 5 bases and 5 bases, with 18 bases remaining between them. Here the CDR3 DNA reads TGTGCCAGCAGCAGGGGAGCGCCAGAGAGATATGGCTACACCTTC. As protein: CASSRGAPERYGYTF.

The genes are TRBV7-9 and TRBJ2-5, with TRBD1 as a possible D gene (5 bases). V dropped 3 bases and J dropped 2 bases, with 10 bases sitting between them. The germline CDR1 and CDR2 sequences are SEHNR and FQNEAQ (reference sequence). This CDR3 comprises 14 residues. This CDR3 reads CASSFQGGQETQYF. The CDR3 DNA is TGTGCCAGCAGCTTCCAGGGTGGACAAGAGACCCAGTACTTC.

This clonotype showed up many times. This chain uses TRBV14 with TRBJ2-3; no clear D. This CDR3 spans 13 amino acids. V shed 3 bases and J shed 5 bases, with 9 bases lying between them. Germline-derived CDR1 and CDR2 are SGHDN and FVKESK. The CDR3 protein is CASSQNVQDTQYF. CDR3 in DNA: TGTGCCAGCAGCCAGAACGTACAAGATACGCAGTATTTT.

This clonotype was observed a handful of times. V usage is TRBV9 and J usage is TRBJ1-1, with D hard to call. The CDR3 loop spans 15 amino acids. V was cut by 4 bases and J by 1 base, with 14 bases left in between. The germline CDR1 and CDR2 sequences are SGDLS and YYNGEE. CDR3 residues: CASSPQVTRNTEAFF. The CDR3 bases are TGTGCCAGCAGCCCCCAGGTGACTAGGAACACTGAAGCTTTCTTT.

The chain links TRBV7-9 to TRBJ2-1; maybe TRBD2 (6 bases). CDR1 and CDR2 (germline): SEHNR, FQNEAQ (reference sequence). Deletions cut 3 bases from V and 10 bases from J, with 16 bases between. This CDR3 is 14 amino acids long. The CDR3 bases are TGTGCCAGCAGCTTCCAGCGGGCCCAGGTGGAGCAGTTCTTC. Its translation: CASSFQRAQVEQFF.

This chain connects TRBV3-1 to TRBJ1-1; D gene ambiguous. V was clipped by 4 bases and J by 6 bases, with 21 bases between them. The CDR3 runs to 16 residues. Germline V lookup: CDR1 LGHDT, CDR2 YNNKEL (reference sequence). CDR3 sequence (DNA): TGTGCCAGCAGCCGTCGTAGAGTCGGCCTGGGAGCTGAAGCTTTCTTT. Translation gives CASSRRRVGLGAEAFF.

The sample holds a few counts of this clonotype. CDR3 region: CASSLRGQDNSPLHF. As DNA, the CDR3 is TGTGCCAGCAGCTTGCGGGGACAGGATAATTCACCCCTCCACTTT. V is TRBV5-4 and J is TRBJ1-6, with TRBD1 matching over 8 bases. CDR3 length: 15 residues. The V segment lost 1 base and the J segment 5 bases; nucleotides outside the gene matches: 2. CDR1 is SGHNT and CDR2 is YYREEE in the germline V gene (reference sequence).

V is TRBV6-1 and J is TRBJ2-7; D tentatively reads TRBD1 or TRBD2 (5 bases each). This CDR3 spans 12 amino acids. The V gene's germline CDR1 is MNHNS and CDR2 SASEGT. V was trimmed by 3 bases and J by 4 bases, leaving 7 bases between them. CDR3 nucleotide sequence: TGTGCCAGCAGTGAGGGACGATACGAGCAGTACTTC. This sequence encodes CASSEGRYEQYF.

This sequence joins TRBV3-1 and TRBJ2-1; possible D gene TRBD1, 5 bases. The V end was cut by 0 bases, the J end by 8 bases, with 11 bases between. The CDR3 is 14 residues long. Germline V gene sequence: CDR1 LGHDT, CDR2 YNNKEL (reference sequence). The CDR3: CASSQEPGMDEQFF. CDR3 sequence (DNA): TGTGCCAGCAGCCAAGAGCCAGGGATGGATGAGCAGTTCTTC.

There are a few counts of this clonotype. V and J are TRBV3-1 and TRBJ2-1; 12 nucleotides align to TRBD2. The germline gives CDR1 LGHDT, CDR2 YNNKEL (reference sequence). CDR3 length: 15 residues. J lost 9 bases, V lost 1 base, and 4 bases had no gene match. The CDR3 sequence: CASSQASGGAGEQFF. DNA of the CDR3: TGTGCCAGCAGCCAAGCTAGCGGGGGGGCCGGTGAGCAGTTCTTC.

CDR3 amino acids: CASSEPTVLAKNIQYF. CDR3 DNA: TGTGCCAGCAGTGAACCGACTGTACTAGCCAAAAACATTCAGTACTTC. The rearrangement uses TRBV2 and TRBJ2-4; D not certain. Per germline, CDR1 SNHLY and CDR2 FYNNEI. There are 16 residues in the CDR3. Trimming left V 2 bases short and J 0 bases short, with 11 bases between.

The CDR3, as DNA: TGCAGCGGGGATAAAGGCACTGAAGCTTTCTTT. This sequence encodes CSGDKGTEAFF. This chain connects TRBV29-1 to TRBJ1-1; no firm D call. This CDR3 comprises 11 residues. CDR1 is SQVTM, CDR2 ANQGSEA, per germline. Trimming cost V 7 bases and J 4 bases, with 10 bases left between them.